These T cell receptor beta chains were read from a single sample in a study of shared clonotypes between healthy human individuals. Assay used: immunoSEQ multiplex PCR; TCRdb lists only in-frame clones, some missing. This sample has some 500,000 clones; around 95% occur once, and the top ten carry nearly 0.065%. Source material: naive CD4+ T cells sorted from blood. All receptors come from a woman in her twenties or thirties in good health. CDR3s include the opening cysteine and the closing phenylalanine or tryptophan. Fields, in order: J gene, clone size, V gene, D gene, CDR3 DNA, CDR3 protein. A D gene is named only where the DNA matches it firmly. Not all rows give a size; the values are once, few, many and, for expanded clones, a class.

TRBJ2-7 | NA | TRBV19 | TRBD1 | TGTGCCAGTAGTTTGGGACAGGGAGGCTACGAGCAGTACTTC | CASSLGQGGYEQYF
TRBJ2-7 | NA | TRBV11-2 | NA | TGTGCCAGCAGCTCCACCGGGAGCCCCTACGAGCAGTACTTC | CASSSTGSPYEQYF
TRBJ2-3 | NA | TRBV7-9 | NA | TGTGCCAGCAGCGAGTGGGCAGATACGCAGTATTTT | CASSEWADTQYF
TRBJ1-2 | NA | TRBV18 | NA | TGTGCCAGCTCACCCCCCATGACAAGTTCCTATGGCTACACCTTC | CASSPPMTSSYGYTF
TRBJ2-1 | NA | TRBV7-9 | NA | TGTGCCAGCAGCTTAGCGTTGGGTAATGAGCAGTTCTTC | CASSLALGNEQFF
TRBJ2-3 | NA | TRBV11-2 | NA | TGTGCCAGCAGGTTCCCGGGGATTTCTAGCACAGATACGCAGTATTTT | CASRFPGISSTDTQYF
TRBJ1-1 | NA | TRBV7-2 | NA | TGTGCCAGCAGCTCTCAGGAACTAGTCGAAGCTTTCTTT | CASSSQELVEAFF
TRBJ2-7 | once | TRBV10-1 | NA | TGCGCCAGCAGTGAGGCGGGCCTCTACGAGCAGTACTTC | CASSEAGLYEQYF
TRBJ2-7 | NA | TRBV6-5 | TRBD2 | TGTGCCAGCAGTTACCAGCGGGACTCCTACGAGCAGTACTTC | CASSYQRDSYEQYF
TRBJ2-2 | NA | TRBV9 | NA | TGTGCCAGCAGCGTAGGTACGGGAGAAAGGGAGCTGTTTTTT | CASSVGTGERELFF
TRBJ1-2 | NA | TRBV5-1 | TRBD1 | TGCGCCAGCAGCAGGCTGGGGACAGCTAACTATGGCTACACCTTC | CASSRLGTANYGYTF
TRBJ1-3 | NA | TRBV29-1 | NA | TGCAGCGTTGCACAGTCCTCTGGAAACACCATATATTTT | CSVAQSSGNTIYF
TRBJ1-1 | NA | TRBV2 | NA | TGTGCCAGCAGATACAGGGCTAACACTGAAGCTTTCTTT | CASRYRANTEAFF
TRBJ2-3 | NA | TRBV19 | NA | TGTGCCAGTAGTATGGGTTCGCGGGGAACTAGCACAGATACGCAGTATTTT | CASSMGSRGTSTDTQYF
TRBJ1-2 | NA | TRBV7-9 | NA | TGTGCCAGCAGCTCGCGTTCGACAGTAGGCTACACCTTC | CASSSRSTVGYTF
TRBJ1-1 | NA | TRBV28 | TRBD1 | TGTGCCAGCAGCCTGACGGGCACAGGGGGTGTTGAAGCTTTCTTT | CASSLTGTGGVEAFF
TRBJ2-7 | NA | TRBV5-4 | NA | TGTGCCAGCAGCCTCGCCGGGACACCTTACGACGAGCAGTACTTC | CASSLAGTPYDEQYF
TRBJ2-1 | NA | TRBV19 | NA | TGTGCCAGTAGTATAGACCCGAGCTCCTACAATGAGCAGTTCTTC | CASSIDPSSYNEQFF
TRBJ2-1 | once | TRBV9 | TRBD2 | TGTGCCAGCAGCGCGGGGGGACTAGCAGGGAATGAGCAGTTCTTC | CASSAGGLAGNEQFF
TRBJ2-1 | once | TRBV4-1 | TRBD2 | TGCGCCAGCAGCCAGAAAAGCGGGAGTTCCTACAATGAGCAGTTCTTC | CASSQKSGSSYNEQFF
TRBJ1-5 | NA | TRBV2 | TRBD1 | TGTGCCAGCAGGCCTGGACAGGGCGCCCAGCCCCAGCATTTT | CASRPGQGAQPQHF
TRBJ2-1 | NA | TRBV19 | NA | TGTGCCAGTAGTCCCCTCAGCTCCTACAATGAGCAGTTCTTC | CASSPLSSYNEQFF
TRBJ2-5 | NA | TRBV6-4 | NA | TGTGCCGGGGAACATTTTCAAGAGACCCAGTACTTC | CAGEHFQETQYF
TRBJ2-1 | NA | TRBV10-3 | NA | TGTGCCATCAGTCCATCCCGAAGCTCCTACAATGAGCAGTTCTTC | CAISPSRSSYNEQFF
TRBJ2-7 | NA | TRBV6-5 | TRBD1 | TGTGCCAGCACCCTGGCCAGGGGGCTATCCTACGAGCAGTACTTC | CASTLARGLSYEQYF
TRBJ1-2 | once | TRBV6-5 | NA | TGTGCCAGCAGACCCACAGGGAGGGGCGGCTACACCTTC | CASRPTGRGGYTF
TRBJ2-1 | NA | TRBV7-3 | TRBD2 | TGTGCCAGCAGCTTAAGCCCCCTAGCGGGCGGCAATGAGCAGTTCTTC | CASSLSPLAGGNEQFF
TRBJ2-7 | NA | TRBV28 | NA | TGTGCCAGCAGTTTTGGGGCGAGCTCCTACGAGCAGTACTTC | CASSFGASSYEQYF
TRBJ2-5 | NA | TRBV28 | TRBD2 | TGTGCCAGCACCGGGGGAGCCGGGACTAACCTGGGAGAGACCCAGTACTTC | CASTGGAGTNLGETQYF
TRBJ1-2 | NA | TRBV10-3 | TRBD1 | TGTGCCATGTCCGGTGGGACAGGGGACTATGGCTACACCTTC | CAMSGGTGDYGYTF
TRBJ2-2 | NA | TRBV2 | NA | TGTGCCAGCAGTGTGACGGGAACCGGGGAGCTGTTTTTT | CASSVTGTGELFF
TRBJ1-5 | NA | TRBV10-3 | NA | TGTGCCATCAGTGAGCTCGGCGGTGAGCAGCCCCAGCATTTT | CAISELGGEQPQHF
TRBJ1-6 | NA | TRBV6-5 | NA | TGTGCCACTCGGGGGGATGCCAGATATAATTCACCCCTCCACTTT | CATRGDARYNSPLHF
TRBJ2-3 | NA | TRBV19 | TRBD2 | TGTGCCAGTAGTAACAGACTAGCGAGCACAGATACGCAGTATTTT | CASSNRLASTDTQYF
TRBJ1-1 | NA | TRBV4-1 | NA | TGCGCCAGCAGCCAGCCTCAGGGTTACACTGAAGCTTTCTTT | CASSQPQGYTEAFF
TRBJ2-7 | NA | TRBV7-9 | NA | TGTGCCAGCAGACCCTCGAGGGAGGTCTACGAGCAGTACTTC | CASRPSREVYEQYF
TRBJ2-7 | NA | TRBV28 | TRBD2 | TGTGCCAGCAGTATGCAAACTAGCGGGAGGCGGGAGCAGTACTTC | CASSMQTSGRREQYF
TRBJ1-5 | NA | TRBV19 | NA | TGTGCCAGTAGTCGGGAGTGGGATCAGCCCCAGCATTTT | CASSREWDQPQHF
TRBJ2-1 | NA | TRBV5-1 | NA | TGCGCCAGCAGCTTGGACCGGGAGTCACAGTTCTTC | CASSLDRESQFF
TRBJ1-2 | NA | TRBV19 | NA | TGTGCCAGTAGTATGGTCGCGGACAGAACCTATGGCTACACCTTC | CASSMVADRTYGYTF
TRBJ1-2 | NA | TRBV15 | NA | TGTGCCACCAGCAGAGATTTGGAGGGCCTCGGTGGCTACACCTTC | CATSRDLEGLGGYTF
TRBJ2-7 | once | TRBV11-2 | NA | TGTGCCAGCAGCGGCGTGGTTTCCTACGAGCAGTACTTC | CASSGVVSYEQYF
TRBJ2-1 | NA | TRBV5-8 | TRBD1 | TGTGCCAGCAGTCGCGACAGGGGTGTCTACAATGAGCAGTTCTTC | CASSRDRGVYNEQFF
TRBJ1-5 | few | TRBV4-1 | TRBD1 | TGCGCCAGCAGTCGGACAGGGGGCAATCAGCCCCAGCATTTT | CASSRTGGNQPQHF